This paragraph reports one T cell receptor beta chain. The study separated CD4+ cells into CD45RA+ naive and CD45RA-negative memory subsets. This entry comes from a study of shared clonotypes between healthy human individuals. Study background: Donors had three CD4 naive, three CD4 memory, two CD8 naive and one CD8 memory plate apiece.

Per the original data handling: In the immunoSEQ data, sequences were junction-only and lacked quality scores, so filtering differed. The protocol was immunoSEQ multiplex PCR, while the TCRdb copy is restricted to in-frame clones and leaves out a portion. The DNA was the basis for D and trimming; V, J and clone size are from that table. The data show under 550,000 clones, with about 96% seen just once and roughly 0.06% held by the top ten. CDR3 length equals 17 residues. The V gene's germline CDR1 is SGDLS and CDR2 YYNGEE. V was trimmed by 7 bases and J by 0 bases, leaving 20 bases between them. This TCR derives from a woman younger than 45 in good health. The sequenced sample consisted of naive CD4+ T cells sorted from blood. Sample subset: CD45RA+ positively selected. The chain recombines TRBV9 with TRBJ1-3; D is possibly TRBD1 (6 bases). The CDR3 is CASSSLRTVSSGNTIYF. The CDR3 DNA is TGTGCCAGCTCCTCTTTGAGGACAGTAAGCTCTGGAAACACCATATATTTT.